One sample yielded the 30 T cell receptor beta chains listed below, sequenced in a study of blood T cell repertoires in COVID-19. TCRdb keeps only in-frame clones here, not all; method: immunoSEQ multiplex PCR. The sample contains about 150,000 clones, 70% to 85% of which appear only once. Sequencing was carried out using peripheral blood. The receptor source for this set is a woman aged 55-69 years with acute or convalescent COVID-19.

V is TRBV7-2 and J is TRBJ1-5; weak D call: TRBD1 (6 bases). Trimming stripped 0 bases from V and 7 bases from J, with 13 bases between. This CDR3 is 15 amino acids long. CDR1 SGHTA and CDR2 FQGNSA come from the germline V gene. The CDR3 nucleotides read TGTGCCAGCAGCTTAGCTACCCCAGGGGCCCAGCCCCAGCATTTT. This encodes CASSLATPGAQPQHF.

The chain employs TRBV10-3 and TRBJ1-1; no clear D gene. V lost 8 bases to trimming and J lost 2 bases, with 12 bases between them. Germline CDR1 and CDR2: ENHRY and SYGVKD. The length of the CDR3 is 13 residues. This CDR3 is CAIGEEINTEAFF. CDR3 nucleotides: TGTGCCATCGGGGAGGAGATTAACACTGAAGCTTTCTTT.

The chain couples TRBV19 to TRBJ2-1; 7 bases are shared with TRBD1. The junction had 5 bases not matched to a gene; V was cut back by 5 bases and J by 4 bases. Per germline, CDR1 LNHDA and CDR2 SQIVND (reference sequence). The CDR3 is made up of 14 amino acids. The CDR3 loop is CASSSQGVYNEQFF. The CDR3 nucleotides read TGTGCCAGTAGTTCCCAGGGGGTATACAATGAGCAGTTCTTC. The entire variable domain, with the rest obtained from reference TRBV19 and TRBJ2-1, is as follows: DGGITQSPKYLFRKEGQNVTLSCEQNLNHDAMYWYRQDPGQGLRLIYYSQIVNDFQKGDIAEGYSVSREKKESFPLTVTSAQKNPTAFYLCASSSQGVYNEQFFGPGTRLTVL.

The chain carries TRBV5-1 and TRBJ1-1; D is uncertain. Germline CDR1 reads SGHRS; CDR2 reads YFSETQ. The CDR3 sequence is 13 residues long. V lost 4 bases, J lost 5 bases, and 12 bases lay in between. The CDR3 coding sequence is TGCGCCAGCAGCCTACAGACCTCAACTGAAGCTTTCTTT. It yields the protein CASSLQTSTEAFF. Using reference TRBV5-1 and TRBJ1-1 for the parts outside the CDR3, the full variable domain is KAGVTQTPRYLIKTRGQQVTLSCSPISGHRSVSWYQQTPGQGLQFLFEYFSETQRNKGNFPGRFSGRQFSNSRSEMNVSTLELGDSALYLCASSLQTSTEAFFGQGTRLTVV.

This chain links TRBV6-4 with TRBJ1-2; TRBD1 agrees at 12 bases. V shed 5 bases, J shed 8 bases, and the junction held 6 bases outside the gene matches. Germline V gene lookup returns CDR1 MRHNA and CDR2 SNTAGT. This CDR3 is 14 amino acids long. This CDR3 is CASSPGQGARGYTF. DNA for the CDR3: TGTGCCAGCAGTCCGGGACAGGGGGCTCGCGGCTACACCTTC.

The genes are TRBV5-1 and TRBJ2-3; 9 bases match TRBD2. Germline-derived CDR1 and CDR2 are SGHRS and YFSETQ. V shed 4 bases, J shed 6 bases, and the junction held 6 bases outside the gene matches. The CDR3 length is 14 residues. CDR3 nucleotide sequence: TGCGCCAGCAGCCTGAGCGGGGGGAGCGATACGCAGTATTTT. Protein sequence: CASSLSGGSDTQYF.

Only a few counts were recorded for this clone. The chain combines TRBV6-5 with TRBJ1-1; 7 bases align to TRBD1. The length of the CDR3 is 15 residues. Germline trimming cut 7 bases from V and 5 bases from J; bases unmatched to any gene: 13. Germline CDR1 MNHEY, CDR2 SVGAGI. The chain's CDR3 is CASKVLRGSWTEAFF. CDR3 nucleotides: TGTGCCAGCAAGGTCCTCAGGGGGAGCTGGACTGAAGCTTTCTTT.

V gene TRBV30 combines with J gene TRBJ1-5; 7 nucleotides match TRBD1. The CDR3 contains 13 residues. V shed 3 bases, J shed 3 bases, and the junction held 2 bases outside the gene matches. Germline V lookup: CDR1 GTSNPN, CDR2 SVGIG (reference sequence). Here the CDR3 reads CAWRGQANQPQHF. The CDR3 region has the DNA TGTGCCTGGAGAGGACAGGCCAATCAGCCCCAGCATTTT.

The chain couples TRBV3-1 (or the pseudogene TRBV3-2) to TRBJ1-1, with TRBD1 as a possible D gene (5 bases). V lost 4 bases and J 3 bases, leaving 18 bases between the germline ends. The germline V gene encodes CDR1 LGHDT and CDR2 YNNKEL (reference sequence). The CDR3 extends over 16 amino acids. This CDR3 reads CASSLYFTGGDTEAFF. DNA of the CDR3: TGTGCCAGCAGCCTATATTTCACCGGAGGGGACACTGAAGCTTTCTTT.

CDR3 loop: CASSIRTGGNQPQHF. In DNA form, the CDR3 reads TGTGCCAGCAGCATTCGGACAGGGGGCAATCAGCCCCAGCATTTT. This rearrangement joins TRBV5-5 to TRBJ1-5; TRBD1 agrees at 9 bases. The CDR3 totals 15 residues. Germline values: CDR1 SGHKS, CDR2 YYEKEE (reference sequence). V was clipped by 4 bases and J by 2 bases; unmatched bases: 4.

The chain is built from TRBV4-1 and TRBJ1-1; possible D gene TRBD1, 6 bases. The CDR3 sequence is 16 residues long. Germline V gene sequence: CDR1 MGHRA, CDR2 YSYEKL. Trimming cost V 3 bases and J 4 bases, with 18 bases left between them. The CDR3 nucleotides read TGCGCCAGCAGCCAGGGCTCAGGGGTGGGTGGCACTGAAGCTTTCTTT. It encodes CASSQGSGVGGTEAFF.

V usage is TRBV7-8 and J usage is TRBJ1-1; perhaps TRBD1 as D (6 bases). The CDR3 contains 17 residues. Germline V gives CDR1 SGHVS, CDR2 FQNEAQ. V lost 2 bases and J 5 bases, leaving 21 bases between the germline ends. The CDR3 sequence: CASSLIWGLNRGTEAFF. As DNA, the CDR3 is TGTGCCAGCAGCTTAATATGGGGGCTCAATAGGGGGACTGAAGCTTTCTTT. Filled out from reference TRBV7-8 and TRBJ1-1, the complete variable domain reads GAGVSQSPRYKVAKRGQDVALRCDPISGHVSLFWYQQALGQGPEFLTYFQNEAQLDKSGLPSDRFFAERPEGSVSTLKIQRTQQEDSAVYLCASSLIWGLNRGTEAFFGQGTRLTVV.

This clone occurred a few times. Written as DNA, the CDR3 is TGTGCCAGCTCACAAATGACAGGTTTTAATGAAAAACTGTTTTTT. Its translation: CASSQMTGFNEKLFF. The J gene is TRBJ1-4, the V gene TRBV18, with D perhaps matching TRBD1 (6 bases). Trimming left V 4 bases short and J 4 bases short, with 13 bases between. CDR1 is KGHSH, CDR2 LQKENI, per germline. The CDR3 has 15 residues.

The chain links TRBV10-2 to TRBJ1-2, with 9 bases lining up with TRBD1. V was pared by 6 bases and J by 4 bases, with 6 bases of the junction left unmatched. Looked up from germline, CDR1 is WSHSY and CDR2 is SAAADI. The CDR3 spans 14 residues. The CDR3 DNA is TGCGCCAGCAGAGAAACGGACAGGGGCTATGGCTACACCTTC. Translating it yields CASRETDRGYGYTF.

This clone has more than one count but fewer than ten. V and J are TRBV7-9 and TRBJ2-7; possibly TRBD1 for D (5 bases). The germline V and J ends were trimmed by 5 bases and 6 bases, with 11 bases remaining between them. The length of the CDR3 is 12 residues. CDR1 is SEHNR, CDR2 FQNEAQ, per germline (reference sequence). The CDR3 is CASSIQEPEQYF. The CDR3 nucleotides are TGTGCCAGCAGCATACAGGAGCCCGAGCAGTACTTC.

The rearrangement joins TRBV11-2 to TRBJ1-3; 7 nucleotides agree with TRBD1. Germline values: CDR1 SGHAT, CDR2 FQNNGV. The CDR3 consists of 15 residues. J lost 4 bases, V lost 5 bases, and 8 bases had no gene match. DNA of the CDR3: TGTGCCAGCAGCAATTCCGGGACAGCGGGAAACACCATATATTTT. Amino acids: CASSNSGTAGNTIYF.

The chain is built from TRBV2 and TRBJ2-1, with 7 positions matching TRBD1. V shed 4 bases and J 1 base; nucleotides not matched to a gene: 4. This CDR3 comprises 15 residues. Germline CDR1 is SNHLY and CDR2 is FYNNEI. The CDR3 reads CASSVGRGSYNEQFF. CDR3 nucleotide sequence: TGTGCCAGCAGTGTAGGCAGGGGGTCCTACAATGAGCAGTTCTTC. The whole variable domain, remainder taken from reference TRBV2 and TRBJ2-1, is EPEVTQTPSHQVTQMGQEVILRCVPISNHLYFYWYRQILGQKVEFLVSFYNNEISEKSEIFDDQFSVERPDGSNFTLKIRSTKLEDSAMYFCASSVGRGSYNEQFFGPGTRLTVL.

This chain's CDR3 is CASSDSTLSLHF. The CDR3 DNA sequence: TGTGCCAGCAGTGATTCTACTTTATCCCTCCACTTT. The chain uses TRBV7-9 and TRBJ1-6; no reliable D call. From germline, CDR1 is SEHNR and CDR2 FQNEAQ (reference sequence). Trimming pared 6 bases from V and 14 bases from J, leaving 14 bases between. The CDR3 is 12 residues long. Drawing the rest from reference TRBV7-9 and TRBJ1-6, the complete variable domain is DTGVSQNPRHKITKRGQNVTFRCDPISEHNRLYWYRQTLGQGPEFLTYFQNEAQLEKSRLLSDRFSAERPKGSFSTLEIQRTEQGDSAMYLCASSDSTLSLHFGNGTRLTVT.

The rearrangement links TRBV5-1 to TRBJ1-2, with 7 bases identical to TRBD1. CDR1 is SGHRS and CDR2 is YFSETQ in the germline V gene. The CDR3 extends over 14 amino acids. With V trimmed by 4 bases and J by 7 bases, 10 bases remained unmatched. CDR3 sequence reads: CASSQGVNLSGYTF. The CDR3 DNA reads TGCGCCAGCAGCCAGGGGGTTAATCTTAGTGGCTACACCTTC. Drawing the rest from reference TRBV5-1 and TRBJ1-2, the complete variable domain is KAGVTQTPRYLIKTRGQQVTLSCSPISGHRSVSWYQQTPGQGLQFLFEYFSETQRNKGNFPGRFSGRQFSNSRSEMNVSTLELGDSALYLCASSQGVNLSGYTFGSGTRLTVV.

The gene calls are TRBV9 and TRBJ1-2; 8 bases fit TRBD1. CDR1 is SGDLS and CDR2 is YYNGEE in the germline V gene. Trimming removed 4 bases from V and 5 bases from J; junction bases left unmatched: 4. The CDR3 has 13 residues. Written as DNA, the CDR3 is TGTGCCAGCAGCACCCGGACAGGGTATGGCTACACCTTC. Translating gives CASSTRTGYGYTF.

The chain combines TRBV19 with TRBJ1-1; TRBD1 aligns across 7 bases. The J segment lost 1 base and the V segment lost 0 bases, leaving 2 bases of the junction unmatched. From germline, CDR1 is LNHDA and CDR2 SQIVND (reference sequence). There are 15 residues in the CDR3. The CDR3 DNA follows: TGTGCCAGTAGTATAGAACAGGGGAGGAACACTGAAGCTTTCTTT. Translating it yields CASSIEQGRNTEAFF.

The chain uses TRBV2 and TRBJ1-1, with D maybe TRBD1 (5 bases). Germline V CDR1 and CDR2: SNHLY, FYNNEI. The CDR3 has 12 residues. V dropped 9 bases and J dropped 4 bases, with 12 bases sitting between them. Here the CDR3 reads CASLSQGTEAFF. CDR3 sequence (DNA): TGTGCCAGTCTGAGCCAGGGCACTGAAGCTTTCTTT.

The V call is TRBV10-1, the J call TRBJ2-3; D may be TRBD1 (6 bases). V gave up 6 bases and J gave up 1 base, with 23 bases separating them. This CDR3 has 18 residues. Germline CDR1 reads WNHNN; CDR2 reads SYGVQD (reference sequence). For the CDR3, the DNA is TGCGCCAGCAGCCAAAATACAGGGCCGACTCAGGGCACAGATACGCAGTATTTT. Amino acid sequence: CASSQNTGPTQGTDTQYF.

The chain links TRBV29-1 to TRBJ2-5; TRBD2 aligns across 8 bases. The CDR3 sequence is 12 residues long. Trimming removed 3 bases from V and 4 bases from J; junction bases left unmatched: 1. Germline V CDR1 and CDR2: SQVTM, ANQGSEA. The CDR3 nucleotides are TGCAGCGTTGATACTAGCGGAGAGACCCAGTACTTC. Amino acid sequence: CSVDTSGETQYF.

This chain connects TRBV10-1 to TRBJ1-4; no definite D call. The CDR3 consists of 14 residues. Germline lookup yields CDR1 WNHNN and CDR2 SYGVQD (reference sequence). Trimming left V 3 bases short and J 1 base short, with 6 bases between. This CDR3 is CASSDGGTNEKLFF. The CDR3 nucleotides read TGCGCCAGCAGTGATGGAGGAACTAATGAAAAACTGTTTTTT.

The chain employs TRBV3-1 (or the pseudogene TRBV3-2) and TRBJ2-1; D ambiguous. Per the germline V gene, CDR1 is LGHDT and CDR2 is YNNKEL (reference sequence). V lost 4 bases, J lost 8 bases, and 18 bases lay in between. The CDR3 contains 15 residues. The CDR3 region has the DNA TGTGCCAGCAGCCCCCTTTTGCGCCGTGGAGATGAGCAGTTCTTC. This gives the protein CASSPLLRRGDEQFF.

This chain links TRBV13 with TRBJ2-1, with TRBD1 matching over 8 bases. The CDR3 spans 16 residues. J gave up 6 bases and V 8 bases, and 15 bases lay outside the gene matches. Germline loops: CDR1 PRHDT, CDR2 FYEKMQ (reference sequence). CDR3 nucleotides: TGTGCCAGCTCCGAAGTCCTAATCACAGGGGGCAATGAGCAGTTCTTC. Translated, it gives CASSEVLITGGNEQFF.

The chain employs TRBV19 and TRBJ2-7; 7 positions agree with TRBD1. The CDR3 totals 12 residues. The germline V gene encodes CDR1 LNHDA and CDR2 SQIVND (reference sequence). J lost 3 bases, V lost 10 bases, and 6 bases had no gene match. CDR3 loop: CATRRDSYEQYF. The CDR3 region has the DNA TGTGCCACCCGCCGGGACAGCTACGAGCAGTACTTC.

The table lists this clone with a count of one. DNA for the CDR3: TGTGCCAGCAGCTTAGTCTCGGGACAGACTAATGAAAAACTGTTTTTT. The encoded protein is CASSLVSGQTNEKLFF. The rearrangement uses TRBV7-9 and TRBJ1-4; 7 nucleotides match TRBD1. Trimming took 1 base from V and 2 from J; bases not matched to a gene: 4. This CDR3 comprises 16 residues. Looked up from germline, CDR1 is SEHNR and CDR2 is FQNEAQ (reference sequence).

This clone was picked up many times. The CDR3 spells CSASSGLRTGELFF. The CDR3 nucleotides are TGCAGTGCTAGTAGCGGACTTCGCACCGGGGAGCTGTTTTTT. The chain combines TRBV20-1 with TRBJ2-2, with D possibly TRBD2 on 6 matching bases. The CDR3 contains 14 residues. The germline V gene encodes CDR1 DFQATT and CDR2 SNEGSKA (reference sequence). Trimming took 3 bases from V and 4 from J, leaving 12 bases between them.